Listed below are T cell receptor beta chains from one sample, sequenced in a study of cytomegalovirus exposure and HLA in healthy donors. Only in-frame clones appear in the TCRdb table, and some are missing; sequencing was by immunoSEQ multiplex PCR. In the table there are under 60,000 clones, 77% of which are singletons. The specimen was PBMCs. The receptors originated from a woman aged 35 to 49 in good health and CMV-seropositive. The CDR3 runs from the conserved cysteine through the conserved F or W. Each record gives: J gene, D gene, clone size, V gene, CDR3 DNA, CDR3 protein. A D gene is named only where the DNA matches it firmly. The size of a clone is reported for some rows only, either as once, few or many, or as a class for expanded clones.

TRBJ2-3	TRBD2	NA	TRBV6-4	TGTGCCAGCAGTGACTCCCCAGCGGGGGGCACAGATACGCAGTATTTT	CASSDSPAGGTDTQYF
TRBJ2-1	TRBD1	NA	TRBV14	TGTGCCAGCAGCCACCGAGCCGGGACAGGGGCTCCTGAGCAGTTCTTC	CASSHRAGTGAPEQFF
TRBJ2-3	NA	NA	TRBV5-4	TGTGCCAGCGGCCTTGGGGGGAGAAACACAGATACGCAGTATTTT	CASGLGGRNTDTQYF
TRBJ2-7	TRBD1	NA	TRBV2	TGTGCCAGCAGGACGACAGGGGGCTACGAGCAGTACTTC	CASRTTGGYEQYF
TRBJ1-2	TRBD1	NA	TRBV9	TGTGCCAGCAGCTCCGACAGGGGGCTCGGTGGCTACACCTTC	CASSSDRGLGGYTF
TRBJ1-1	NA	NA	TRBV18	TGTGCCAGCTCACCACGGGGGGGTCCCACTGAAGCTTTCTTT	CASSPRGGPTEAFF
TRBJ2-1	TRBD2	NA	TRBV5-4	TGTGCCAGCAGCCAGGGGGGAGCGGGGGGGGAAGGGGAGCAGTTCTTC	CASSQGGAGGEGEQFF
TRBJ1-2	NA	NA	TRBV10-3	TGTGCCATCAGTCCACAGGGAAGGTCTGATGATGGCTACACCTTC	CAISPQGRSDDGYTF
TRBJ2-7	TRBD1	once	TRBV11-2	TGTGCCAGCAGCCCAATAAACAGACAGGGGCGAAGGTACGAGCAGTACTTC	CASSPINRQGRRYEQYF
TRBJ2-7	NA	NA	TRBV5-1	TGCGCCAGCAGCTTGGAACGAGCCCTCACCTACGAGCAGTACTTC	CASSLERALTYEQYF
TRBJ2-3	NA	NA	TRBV11-2	TGTGCCAGCAGCTTAGGACTCCTAGTAGATACGCAGTATTTT	CASSLGLLVDTQYF
TRBJ1-1	NA	NA	TRBV4-2	TGTGCCAGCAGCCAAGATCTCGGAGGGTCGAACACTGAAGCTTTCTTT	CASSQDLGGSNTEAFF
TRBJ2-5	TRBD1	NA	TRBV11-1	TGTGCAACCCAGTATAGGACAGGTTACCAAGAGACCCAGTACTTC	CATQYRTGYQETQYF
TRBJ1-2	TRBD1	NA	TRBV30	TGTGCCTGGGACCGCAGCCCGACAGGGCGGCGGGGCTACACCTTC	CAWDRSPTGRRGYTF
TRBJ2-1	TRBD2	NA	TRBV7-2	TGTGCCAGCAGCTTATATGGACTAGAGAATGAGCAGTTCTTC	CASSLYGLENEQFF
TRBJ1-1	NA	few	TRBV6-5	TGTGCCACATTCCGGGGGGGCACTTATAACACTGAAGCTTTCTTT	CATFRGGTYNTEAFF
TRBJ1-1	TRBD1	NA	TRBV11-2	TGTGCCAGCAGCTTAAGGGTTCCGGGACAGTACACTGAAGCTTTCTTT	CASSLRVPGQYTEAFF
TRBJ1-2	TRBD1	NA	TRBV5-4	TGTGCCAGCAGCTTGGACAGGGGACACCTCTATGGCTACACCTTC	CASSLDRGHLYGYTF
TRBJ2-1	TRBD1	NA	TRBV10-1	TGCGCCAGCAGCATGGACAGGGTAAATGAGCAGTTCTTC	CASSMDRVNEQFF
TRBJ1-2	NA	few	TRBV7-2	TGTGCCAGCAGCGTAGTTGTGGCAGACTATGGCTACACCTTC	CASSVVVADYGYTF
TRBJ2-2	NA	NA	TRBV6-5	TGTGCCAGCAGTTCAGCTGGGGGGAAGAGGACCGGGGAGCTGTTTTTT	CASSSAGGKRTGELFF
TRBJ2-3	NA	NA	TRBV9	TGTGCCAGCAGCGTAGTGGGCCCCCCCCCAGATACGCAGTATTTT	CASSVVGPPPDTQYF